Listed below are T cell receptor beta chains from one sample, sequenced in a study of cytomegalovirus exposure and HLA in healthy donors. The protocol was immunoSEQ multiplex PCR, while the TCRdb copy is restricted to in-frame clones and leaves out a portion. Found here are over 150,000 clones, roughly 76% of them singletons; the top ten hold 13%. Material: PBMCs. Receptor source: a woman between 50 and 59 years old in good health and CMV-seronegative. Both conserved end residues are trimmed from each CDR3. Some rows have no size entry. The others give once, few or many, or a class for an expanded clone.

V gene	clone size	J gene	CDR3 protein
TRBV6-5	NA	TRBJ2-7	ASSSSGRGHEQY
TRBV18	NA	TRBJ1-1	ASSAGKNTEAF
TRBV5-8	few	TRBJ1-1	ASSPSGGVGTEAF
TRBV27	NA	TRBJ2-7	ASRARQGVHEQY
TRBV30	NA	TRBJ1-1	AWSVYRPQGDKNTEAF
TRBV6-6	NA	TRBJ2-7	ASTLLRDSSGQY
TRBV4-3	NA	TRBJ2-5	ASSQDLRGWAETQY
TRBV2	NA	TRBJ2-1	ARELAGGKNNEQF
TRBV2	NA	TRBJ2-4	ASSVSGGEDIQY
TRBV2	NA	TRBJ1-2	ASSERRGGYT
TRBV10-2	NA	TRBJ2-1	ASRLAGNSYNEQF
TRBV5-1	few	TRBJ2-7	ASSSGQGKVEQY
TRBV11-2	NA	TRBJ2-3	ASSGNGRGSSTDTQY
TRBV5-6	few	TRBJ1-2	ASSQGGPLFVGYT
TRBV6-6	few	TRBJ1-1	ASSRQGGYTEAF
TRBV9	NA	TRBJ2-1	ASSVAVGGARNEQF
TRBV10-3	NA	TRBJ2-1	AIGRLASGSYNEQF
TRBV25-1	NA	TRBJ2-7	ASSDQAKPYEQY
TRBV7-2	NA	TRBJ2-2	ASSFGGTDGTGELF
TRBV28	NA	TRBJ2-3	ASSSPSGGSRDTQY
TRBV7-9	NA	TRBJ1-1	ASSLGRDEAF
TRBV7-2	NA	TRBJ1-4	ASSPTREGEKLF
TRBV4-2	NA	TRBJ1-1	ASSRPPSGALNMNTEAF
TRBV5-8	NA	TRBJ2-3	ASSPGGQGGTDTQY
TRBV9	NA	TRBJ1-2	ASSVPATGGYGYT
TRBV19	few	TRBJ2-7	ASSIESFSYEQY
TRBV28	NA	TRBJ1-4	ASSGATADEKLF
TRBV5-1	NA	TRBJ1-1	ASRNRPWGDTEAF
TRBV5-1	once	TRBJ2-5	ASSSTRGRETQY
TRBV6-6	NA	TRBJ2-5	ASSTLGQGRARTQY
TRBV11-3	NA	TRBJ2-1	ASSLIAGTYNEQF
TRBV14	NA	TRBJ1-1	ASSQVPLETEAF
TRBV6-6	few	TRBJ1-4	ASRPRAGGNEKLF
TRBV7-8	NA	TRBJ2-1	ASSPPGRSGNEQF
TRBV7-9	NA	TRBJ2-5	ASSFASGIETQY
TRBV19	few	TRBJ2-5	ATAQGPRGETQY
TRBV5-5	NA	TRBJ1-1	ASSFKNTEAF
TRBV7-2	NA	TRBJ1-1	ASSFGQGLAEAF
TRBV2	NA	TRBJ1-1	ASKTGREAF
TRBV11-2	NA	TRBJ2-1	ASSLDGFAGDTSYNEQF
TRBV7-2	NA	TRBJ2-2	ASSLDLAGGTGELF
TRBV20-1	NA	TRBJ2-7	SGLAGINQY
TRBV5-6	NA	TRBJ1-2	ASSFGGNYGYT
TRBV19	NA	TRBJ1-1	ASSTTGDTEAF
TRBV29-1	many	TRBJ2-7	SVEETRAGYEQY
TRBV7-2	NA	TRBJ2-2	ASSFPNTGELF
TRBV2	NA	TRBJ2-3	ASSEGGARSTDTQY